The clone carrying this TCR beta chain appeared once. The data derive from a study of technical replicates of blood from a handful of donors. Measured with immunoSEQ multiplex PCR; TCRdb has only the in-frame clones, and not every one. The sample holds more than 90,000 clones, about 94% seen once. CDR1 and CDR2 (germline): SGHTA, FQGTGA. The CDR3 contains 18 residues. V lost 5 bases and J 0 bases, leaving 20 bases between the germline ends. V and J are TRBV7-3 and TRBJ2-1, with D possibly matching TRBD2 (6 bases). The material sequenced was T cells isolated from PBMCs. This sequence was found in a human donor in good health. The CDR3 region has the DNA TGTGCCAGCAGCCCCCGCTCCGGGACTCGGAGCTCCTACAATGAGCAGTTCTTC. This sequence encodes CASSPRSGTRSSYNEQFF.